This TCR beta chain originates from a study of shared clonotypes between healthy human individuals (dated by TCRdb to about 2020). General notes on the study: The cohort included three men and a couple of women between 18 and 49 years of age. For each donor, CD4 naive and CD4 memory were each given three plates, CD8 naive was given two plates, and CD8 memory was given one plate. To increase sequencing depth and limit assay-specific biases, different laboratories used diverse techniques to prepare libraries and sequence TCR repertoires. Blood TCR repertoires of five healthy adults were deeply sequenced to estimate repertoire size and the extent of clonotype sharing between individuals. Each donor's leukapheresis produced roughly between about 0.8 and 8.9 billion PBMCs.

For this clone: The clone's antigen remains unknown. Base qualities are not provided; no much larger clone lies one nucleotide away.

CDR1 LGHNA and CDR2 YNFKEQ were looked up in the germline V gene. The CDR3 covers 18 residues, taking in both the cysteine and the phenylalanine. CDR3 DNA is the only sequence kept; it has 54 bases, read in frame from the first base. Relative to germline, V is missing 0 bases and J is missing 2 bases, with 12 bases of the junction outside any gene match. For the CD8 naive samples, CD45RO-negative cells were positively selected for CCR7, yielding a CD45RA+CCR7+ population from which TemRA cells were excluded. The donors were healthy, HIV-negative adults who had no recently reported acute infections or vaccinations. Only Caucasian adults living in Nashville, Tennessee, USA were represented among the donors. Blood was collected by leukapheresis, and PBMCs were isolated by Ficoll-Histopaque density gradient centrifugation and then cryopreserved in liquid nitrogen vapor phase. Analytical flow cytometry was used to check the purity and quantity of each magnetically sorted T cell population. Genomic DNA was isolated from every sorted fraction and measured by UV absorbance on a Nanodrop 2000c.

On the study overall, not on this receptor specifically: The genetic and exposure-history diversity represented was limited by the small number of donors. Across four donors, about 4.5% of naive CD4, roughly 3.8% of naive CD8, under 2.5% of memory CD4, and 0.4% to 0.45% of memory CD8 clonotypes were shared. Compared with non-shared clonotypes, the clonotypes found in all four sorted-subset donors had higher generation probabilities. Only blood was sampled, and tissue TCR repertoires likely differ from those in blood. Pairwise subsampling led to the expectation that sequencing depth would affect the degree of clonotype sharing among donors. Estimated clonotype richness was generally larger for naive than for memory subsets. Incomplete sequencing was indicated by rarefaction of sorted-subset datasets, despite the large sequencing depth.

Using the deep immunoSEQ assay, TCR CDR3 regions were amplified from genomic DNA by multiplex PCR. Extracted genomic DNA from each cell subset was spread evenly across all wells of several immunoSEQ 96-well plates, with each plate serving as a replicate. For sorted subsets, roughly 200 ng of genomic DNA, equivalent to 25,000 to 35,000 T cell genomes, went into each replicate PCR. The purified libraries were quantified using a Qubit 3.0 fluorometer, sized with a Bioanalyzer 2100, and then quantified again using the KAPA Library Quantification kit. Every immunoSEQ 96-well plate was sequenced on a separate single-read 150-cycle Illumina NextSeq 550 flow cell. In the source study's methods: Because the immunoSEQ output included only junctional sequences and no quality scores, the filtering could not be the same as the filtering used for full-length reads. Sequences were annotated with PyIR, a Python wrapper for IgBLAST v1.9, using IMGT germline references to assign V/J genes and CDR3. Any read was removed if the V/J assignment was weak (E-value above 1e-6), the CDR3 was missing, or the read contained stop codons, out-of-frame junctions, or ambiguous translated residues. V3J clonotypes were defined as sequences sharing an identical inferred V gene, J gene, and CDR3 amino acid sequence. The percentage overlap between two repertoires was calculated by dividing the number of shared unique clonotypes by the size of the smaller repertoire. RTK rarefaction, the Chao1 estimator, and Recon v2.1 estimates of unobserved clonotypes were used to assess repertoire richness. Generation probabilities for all TCRbeta clonotypes obtained by the gDNA method from a handful of donors were computed using OLGA. TCRdb provides this immuneACCESS table in a form limited to in-frame rearrangements. Some clones are lacking; in checked studies, under half of them reflect an unresolved V gene, and why the rest are absent is not known. Clone size and the V and J calls come from that table; the DNA yielded D and trimming. The sample table holds under 1 million clones, of which approximately 96% were seen once. The leading ten clones occupy about 0.21% of the sample.

What was sequenced was naive CD8+ T cells sorted from blood. The sample's cell subset or site, from its label and the paper: CD45RA+CCR7+. Rearrangement joined TRBV4-2 to TRBJ2-7, with 8 central nucleotides matching TRBD2. The TCR was taken from a man aged 25 to 40 in good health. The CDR3: CASSQEGILSSGPYEQYF. The bases read TGTGCCAGCAGCCAAGAAGGGATATTGTCTAGCGGGCCCTACGAGCAGTACTTC.